The 29 T cell receptor beta chains given below trace back to one sample, sequenced in a study of T cells in Graves' hyperthyroidism and ophthalmopathy. Regions amplified from RNA transcripts were the TCR beta CDR3 regions. First-round RT-PCR with HTBI primers amplified the TCR CDR3 region. In TCRdb, the multiplex PCR reads were re-called with MiXCR into one record per CDR3 protein. The table has 530,000 or so distinct CDR3 sequences, about 15% seen once; the top ten hold approximately 15%. Sequencing was performed on blood. These receptor sequences come from a woman between 18 and 30 years old with Graves' ophthalmopathy.

The sample holds many counts of this clonotype. The chain employs TRBV28 and TRBJ2-7, with 8 bases lining up with TRBD1. This CDR3 contains 16 residues. The V gene end was trimmed by 5 bases and the J gene end by 1 base; junction bases not matched to a gene: 10. Germline V gives CDR1 MDHEN, CDR2 SYDVKM. The CDR3 coding sequence is TGTGCCAGCAGTACCCTTACTCGGACAGGGTCCTACGAGCAGTACTTC. Translation gives CASSTLTRTGSYEQYF.

This clonotype turned up a few times. V gene TRBV27 combines with J gene TRBJ1-1; 11 bases align to TRBD1. The V and J ends lost 6 bases and 11 bases, in that order; junction bases with no gene match: 11. The CDR3 loop spans 14 amino acids. Germline assignment: CDR1 MNHEY and CDR2 SMNVEV (reference sequence). The CDR3 sequence: CASSGGTGGRSAFF. The CDR3 coding sequence is TGTGCCAGCAGCGGCGGGACAGGGGGTCGATCGGCTTTCTTT.

This clonotype was counted a few times. The genes are TRBV28 and TRBJ1-1; 7 bases line up with TRBD1. Per the germline V gene, CDR1 is MDHEN and CDR2 is SYDVKM. V shed 6 bases, J shed 7 bases, and the junction held 5 bases outside the gene matches. This CDR3 is built from 12 residues. Here the CDR3 reads CASRDTGVEAFF. In DNA, the CDR3 is TGTGCCAGCAGAGATACAGGGGTTGAAGCTTTCTTT.

The table lists this clonotype with many counts. J is TRBJ1-4 and V is TRBV30, with D possibly TRBD1 on 6 matching bases. The V end was cut by 2 bases, the J end by 6 bases, with 10 bases between. From germline, CDR1 is GTSNPN and CDR2 SVGIG (reference sequence). There are 13 residues in the CDR3. In nucleotides, the CDR3 is TGTGCCTGGAGTCGGGCAGGGGATGAAAAACTGTTTTTT. Translation gives CAWSRAGDEKLFF.

This clonotype has only a few counts. The V call is TRBV11-2, the J call TRBJ1-3; D gene uncertain. From germline, CDR1 is SGHAT and CDR2 FQNNGV. V lost 3 bases and J lost 0, with 3 bases in between. There are 13 residues in the CDR3. CDR3 DNA: TGTGCCAGCAGCTTTCCCTCTGGAAACACCATATATTTT. Translating gives CASSFPSGNTIYF. The full variable domain, its missing parts supplied by reference TRBV11-2 and TRBJ1-3, is EAGVAQSPRYKIIEKRQSVAFWCNPISGHATLYWYQQILGQGPKLLIQFQNNGVVDDSQLPKDRFSAERLKGVDSTLKIQPAKLEDSAVYLCASSFPSGNTIYFGEGSWLTVV.

This clonotype was seen a handful of times. V usage is TRBV11-3 and J usage is TRBJ2-3; 10 nucleotides match TRBD1. This CDR3 region has 17 residues. V lost 3 bases to trimming and J lost 0 bases; unmatched junction nucleotides: 6. The germline CDR1 and CDR2 sequences are SGHNT and YENEEA. CDR3: CASSFGTGDSSTDTQYF. The CDR3 nucleotides read TGTGCCAGCAGCTTCGGGACAGGGGATTCTAGCACAGATACGCAGTATTTT.

Only a few counts were recorded for this clonotype. J is TRBJ2-6 and V is TRBV13; TRBD1 is a possible D gene (6 bases). The germline V gene has CDR1 PRHDT and CDR2 FYEKMQ (reference sequence). The V end was cut by 3 bases, the J end by 0 bases, with 15 bases between. The CDR3 is 18 residues long. CDR3 region: CASSFNPGAYSGANVLTF. The DNA of the CDR3 is TGTGCCAGCAGCTTTAATCCAGGGGCCTACTCTGGGGCCAACGTCCTGACTTTC.

This clonotype was picked up many times. The rearrangement uses TRBV27 and TRBJ1-4; TRBD1 is a possible D gene (5 bases). The germline gives CDR1 MNHEY, CDR2 SMNVEV (reference sequence). CDR3 size: 16 residues. V was shortened by 6 bases and J by 3 bases, with 17 bases between the two germline ends. The CDR3, as DNA: TGTGCCAGCAGCTTGGACTCGACAGCCTCTAATGAAAAACTGTTTTTT. Its protein is CASSLDSTASNEKLFF. The full variable domain, completed using reference TRBV27 and TRBJ1-4, is EAQVTQNPRYLITVTGKKLTVTCSQNMNHEYMSWYRQDPGLGLRQIYYSMNVEVTDKGDVPEGYKVSRKEKRNFPLILESPSPNQTSLYFCASSLDSTASNEKLFFGSGTQLSVL.

There are many counts of this clonotype. The chain links TRBV7-8 to TRBJ2-5; no clear D. V dropped 3 bases and J dropped 4 bases, with 12 bases sitting between them. Germline V gives CDR1 SGHVS, CDR2 FQNEAQ. This CDR3 is built from 14 residues. The CDR3 loop reads CASSLMIIGETQYF. The DNA of the CDR3 is TGTGCCAGCAGCTTGATGATTATCGGAGAGACCCAGTACTTC.

This clonotype came up many times. This sequence joins TRBV29-1 and TRBJ2-1; the D gene could be TRBD1 or TRBD2 (6 bases each). Germline lookup yields CDR1 SQVTM and CDR2 ANQGSEA. The CDR3 covers 16 residues. Trimming left V 2 bases short and J 7 bases short, with 21 bases between. CDR3 in amino acids: CSVEPRESGGGNEQFF. CDR3 in DNA: TGCAGCGTTGAACCCCGCGAAAGCGGAGGGGGGAATGAGCAGTTCTTC.

The V and J genes are TRBV4-1 and TRBJ1-6; 7 bases line up with TRBD1. Trimming removed 4 bases from V and 14 bases from J; junction bases left unmatched: 2. Germline V gene data show CDR1 as MGHRA and CDR2 as YSYEKL. CDR3 length equals 11 residues. As DNA, the CDR3 is TGCGCCAGCAGCCGGGACAGCTCCCTCCACTTT. This encodes CASSRDSSLHF.

Regarding this clonotype: This sequence may be a read error, since a much larger clone differs from it by one base. The V gene is TRBV28, the J gene TRBJ2-3, with 8 bases fitting TRBD2. Germline V gene lookup returns CDR1 MDHEN and CDR2 SYDVKM. This CDR3 has 16 amino acids. As DNA, the CDR3 is TGTGCCAGCAGTTTATGGTCAGCGGGGGCCAGGGATACGCGGTATTTT. Translated: CASSLWSAGARDTRYF.

J is TRBJ2-7 and V is TRBV6-1; the D is unclear. Deletions cut 4 bases from V and 0 bases from J, with 13 bases between. CDR3 length: 15 residues. Germline values: CDR1 MNHNS, CDR2 SASEGT. The CDR3 sequence: CASSASSLFSYEQYF. The CDR3 nucleotides are TGTGCCAGCAGTGCCTCAAGTCTATTCTCCTACGAGCAGTACTTC.

This clonotype was seen many times. V gene TRBV29-1 combines with J gene TRBJ1-4; D remains unclear. This CDR3 is built from 16 residues. Looked up from germline, CDR1 is SQVTM and CDR2 is ANQGSEA. V was cut by 2 bases and J by 0 bases, with 13 bases left in between. The CDR3 sequence: CSVETPLAPTNEKLFF. For the CDR3, the DNA is TGCAGCGTTGAAACCCCTTTGGCACCAACTAATGAAAAACTGTTTTTT.

This clonotype was seen many times. V is TRBV7-2 and J is TRBJ2-2; D is unclear. Trimming stripped 5 bases from V and 4 bases from J, with 11 bases between. The CDR3 has 14 residues. CDR1 and CDR2 (germline): SGHTA, FQGNSA. The CDR3 sequence is CASSGILPTGELFF. CDR3 in DNA: TGTGCCAGCAGCGGGATCCTCCCCACCGGGGAGCTGTTTTTT. The whole variable domain, filled in from reference TRBV7-2 and TRBJ2-2, reads GAGVSQSPSNKVTEKGKDVELRCDPISGHTALYWYRQSLGQGLEFLIYFQGNSAPDKSGLPSDRFSAERTGGSVSTLTIQRTQQEDSAVYLCASSGILPTGELFFGEGSRLTVL.

This clonotype was counted at least ten times. The chain is built from TRBV12-3 or TRBV12-4 and TRBJ2-5, with 8 nucleotides matching TRBD1. The CDR3 consists of 13 residues. V shed 7 bases and J 4 bases; nucleotides not matched to a gene: 5. The CDR3 DNA follows: TGTGCCAGCATCCTGACAGGGGCAGAGACCCAGTACTTC. Its protein is CASILTGAETQYF.

This clonotype was observed many times. The V gene is TRBV28, the J gene TRBJ2-1; 8 positions agree with TRBD2. CDR3 length: 15 amino acids. Germline-derived CDR1 and CDR2 are MDHEN and SYDVKM. The J segment lost 2 bases and the V segment lost 5 bases, leaving 5 bases of the junction unmatched. The CDR3 coding sequence is TGTGCCAGCAGTCCCATAGCGGGAACCTACAATGAGCAGTTCTTC. As protein: CASSPIAGTYNEQFF.

The V and J genes are TRBV6-2 or TRBV6-3 and TRBJ1-1; 8 nucleotides match TRBD1. The CDR3 has 14 residues. Unmatched junction bases numbered 8, after V lost 5 bases and J lost 6 bases. Germline-derived CDR1 and CDR2 are MNHEY and SVGEGT. This CDR3 is CASSRTGRGAEAFF. In DNA, the CDR3 is TGTGCCAGCAGTCGGACAGGGCGAGGTGCTGAAGCTTTCTTT.

This clonotype was seen a few times. The rearrangement joins TRBV5-4 to TRBJ2-3, with 12 positions matching TRBD2. Trimming at V came to 4 bases and at J to 3 bases, leaving 15 bases not matched to a gene. The germline V gene has CDR1 SGHNT and CDR2 YYREEE (reference sequence). The CDR3 consists of 19 residues. The CDR3 DNA reads TGTGCCAGCAGCGGGGGACAGGGGCTAGCGGGGGGGCCGACAGATACGCAGTATTTT. Translation: CASSGGQGLAGGPTDTQYF.

V gene TRBV18 combines with J gene TRBJ2-7, with TRBD2 as a possible D gene (5 bases). Trimming stripped 5 bases from V and 3 bases from J, with 14 bases between. CDR1 is KGHSH, CDR2 LQKENI, per germline. This CDR3 has 14 amino acids. This chain's CDR3 is CASSTRETVYEQYF. For the CDR3, the DNA is TGTGCCAGCTCAACGAGGGAGACTGTCTACGAGCAGTACTTC.

The chain couples TRBV12-3 or TRBV12-4 to TRBJ1-2, with D perhaps TRBD1 (5 bases). With 1 base removed from V and 3 bases from J, the gap between germline ends came to 12 bases. This CDR3 is 15 amino acids long. The CDR3 nucleotides read TGTGCCAGCAGTTTAGTTGGCAGGGAAGACTATGGCTACACCTTC. This translates into CASSLVGREDYGYTF.

The sample holds a few counts of this clonotype. The junction does not match germline at one end; this may be a read error. The CDR3 sequence: CATNDLGGGSYGYTF. CDR3 bases: TGTGCCACCAATGATTTAGGGGGGGGCAGCTATGGCTACACCTTC. This chain joins TRBV24-1 and TRBJ1-2, with a tentative D call TRBD1 (6 bases). CDR1 KGHDR and CDR2 SFDVKD come from the germline V gene. The CDR3 sequence is 15 residues long.

This clonotype turned up a few times. This rearrangement joins TRBV3-1 to TRBJ2-7; weak D call: TRBD2 (5 bases). Deletions cut 2 bases from V and 6 bases from J, with 8 bases between. This CDR3 region has 12 residues. The germline gives CDR1 LGHDT, CDR2 YNNKEL (reference sequence). CDR3 nucleotide sequence: TGTGCCAGCAGCCAATTAGGGAGCGAGCAGTACTTC. The encoded protein is CASSQLGSEQYF.

In this sample, this clonotype turned up many times. The chain has TRBV11-2 and TRBJ2-2; 10 bases map to TRBD1. The CDR3 is made up of 18 amino acids. The germline CDR1 and CDR2 sequences are SGHAT and FQNNGV. The J segment lost 5 bases and the V segment lost 5 bases, leaving 14 bases of the junction unmatched. The CDR3 coding sequence is TGTGCCAGCAGCCCACTTCCGGGACAGGGGATCGGGACCGGGGAGCTGTTTTTT. It specifies CASSPLPGQGIGTGELFF.

Ten or more counts support this clonotype. The V call is TRBV28, the J call TRBJ2-7, with 7 bases matching TRBD2. Per the germline V gene, CDR1 is MDHEN and CDR2 is SYDVKM. V shed 5 bases, J shed 6 bases, and the junction held 13 bases outside the gene matches. This CDR3 is built from 15 residues. CDR3 nucleotide sequence: TGTGCCAGCAGTCCACCTCCAGCGGGGACTTTCGAGCAGTACTTC. This codes for CASSPPPAGTFEQYF.

The rearrangement links TRBV20-1 to TRBJ2-3, with 7 bases that match TRBD2. Germline lookup yields CDR1 DFQATT and CDR2 SNEGSKA (reference sequence). The CDR3 length is 14 residues. J gave up 1 base and V 1 base, and 2 bases lay outside the gene matches. Here the CDR3 DNA reads TGCAGTGCTAGAGTTGGGGGGGGCACAGATACGCAGTATTTT. It translates to CSARVGGGTDTQYF.

There are a few counts of this clonotype. The V call is TRBV6-1, the J call TRBJ2-7, with 7 bases aligning to TRBD1. Unmatched junction bases numbered 8, after V lost 6 bases and J lost 6 bases. From germline, CDR1 is MNHNS and CDR2 SASEGT. The CDR3 covers 13 residues. DNA of the CDR3: TGTGCCAGCAGGGGACAGTATCCTCCCGAGCAGTACTTC. Translated: CASRGQYPPEQYF.

This clonotype was detected ten times or more. The CDR3 sequence is CASSDMGDTQYF. Written as DNA, the CDR3 is TGTGCCAGCAGTGATATGGGCGATACGCAGTATTTT. The V gene is TRBV2, the J gene TRBJ2-3; no firm D call. Trimming removed 3 bases from V and 6 bases from J, with 7 bases in between. This CDR3 is 12 amino acids long. Germline CDR1 SNHLY, CDR2 FYNNEI.

J is TRBJ1-4 and V is TRBV7-9; a possible D gene is TRBD1 (5 bases). There are 15 residues in the CDR3. Germline V CDR1 and CDR2: SEHNR, FQNEAQ (reference sequence). The germline V and J ends were trimmed by 6 bases and 4 bases, with 15 bases remaining between them. DNA of the CDR3: TGTGCCAGCAGACCATCAGGGCTAGATAATGAAAAACTGTTTTTT. This codes for CASRPSGLDNEKLFF.